This T cell receptor (beta chain) was sequenced for a study of cytomegalovirus exposure and HLA in healthy donors. Whole-study context: Of all 400 or so donors who were genotyped, 81% belonged to the Caucasian-associated ancestry cluster.

The PCR employed 60 Vbeta primers together with 13 Jbeta primers. The assay was immunoSEQ multiplex PCR, and TCRdb's table has in-frame clones only and misses some. The table lists 150,000 or so clones, 79% of them singletons. This clonotype was sampled from a middle-aged woman in good health and CMV-seropositive. The source material was PBMCs.

The CDR3 DNA is TGTGCCAGCAGTGAATCTGAGAGCCGAGAGACCCAGTACTTC. Residues: CASSESESRETQYF. The rearrangement uses TRBV25-1 and TRBJ2-5, with D hard to call. This CDR3 is built from 14 residues. The germline gives CDR1 MGHDK, CDR2 SYGVNS. Trimming removed 1 base from V and 4 bases from J, with 10 bases in between.